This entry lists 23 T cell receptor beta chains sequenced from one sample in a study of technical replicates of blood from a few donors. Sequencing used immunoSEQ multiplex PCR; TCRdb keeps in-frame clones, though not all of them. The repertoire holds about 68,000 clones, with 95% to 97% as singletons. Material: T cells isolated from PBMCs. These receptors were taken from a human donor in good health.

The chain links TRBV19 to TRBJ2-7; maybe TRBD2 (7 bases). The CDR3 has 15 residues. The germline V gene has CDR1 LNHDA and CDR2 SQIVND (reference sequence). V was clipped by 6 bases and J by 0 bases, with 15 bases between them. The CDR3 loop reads CASRKGDYSSYEQYF. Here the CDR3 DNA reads TGTGCCAGTAGAAAGGGGGACTATTCCTCCTACGAGCAGTACTTC.

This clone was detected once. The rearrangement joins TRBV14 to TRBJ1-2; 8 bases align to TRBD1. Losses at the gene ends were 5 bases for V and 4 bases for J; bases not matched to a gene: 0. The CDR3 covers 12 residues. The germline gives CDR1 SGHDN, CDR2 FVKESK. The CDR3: CASSGTGYGYTF. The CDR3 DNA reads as TGTGCCAGCAGCGGGACAGGCTATGGCTACACCTTC.

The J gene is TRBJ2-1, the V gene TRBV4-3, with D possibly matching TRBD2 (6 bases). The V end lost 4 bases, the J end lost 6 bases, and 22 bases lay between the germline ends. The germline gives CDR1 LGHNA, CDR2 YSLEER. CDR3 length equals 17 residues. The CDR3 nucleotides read TGCGCCAGCAGCCCTACCCCCCCGGGACTCATCAGCAATGAGCAGTTCTTC. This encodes CASSPTPPGLISNEQFF.

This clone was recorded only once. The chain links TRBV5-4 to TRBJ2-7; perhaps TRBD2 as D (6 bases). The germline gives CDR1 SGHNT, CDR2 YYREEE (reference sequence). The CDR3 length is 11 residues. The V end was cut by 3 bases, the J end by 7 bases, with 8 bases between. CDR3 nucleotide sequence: TGTGCCAGCAGCTCAGGAGGGGAGCAGTACTTC. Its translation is CASSSGGEQYF.

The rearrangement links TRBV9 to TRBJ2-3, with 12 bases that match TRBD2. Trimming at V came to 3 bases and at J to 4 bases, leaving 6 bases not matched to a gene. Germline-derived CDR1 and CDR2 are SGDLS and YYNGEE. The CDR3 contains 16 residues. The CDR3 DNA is TGTGCCAGCAGCGGGACTAGCGGGATCGGCGCAGATACGCAGTATTTT. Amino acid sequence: CASSGTSGIGADTQYF. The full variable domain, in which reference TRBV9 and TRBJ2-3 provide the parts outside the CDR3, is DSGVTQTPKHLITATGQRVTLRCSPRSGDLSVYWYQQSLDQGLQFLIQYYNGEERAKGNILERFSAQQFPDLHSELNLSSLELGDSALYFCASSGTSGIGADTQYFGPGTRLTVL.

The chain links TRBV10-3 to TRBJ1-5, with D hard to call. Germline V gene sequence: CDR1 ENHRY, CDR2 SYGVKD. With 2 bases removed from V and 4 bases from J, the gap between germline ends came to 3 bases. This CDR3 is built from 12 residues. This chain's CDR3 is CAISEQNQPQHF. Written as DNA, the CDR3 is TGTGCCATCAGTGAGCAGAATCAGCCCCAGCATTTT.

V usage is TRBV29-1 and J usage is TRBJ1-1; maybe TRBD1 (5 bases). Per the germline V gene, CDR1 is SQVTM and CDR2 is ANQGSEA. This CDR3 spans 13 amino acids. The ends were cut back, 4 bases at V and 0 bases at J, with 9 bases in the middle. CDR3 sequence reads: CSVAGGMNTEAFF. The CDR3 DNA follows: TGCAGCGTTGCGGGGGGAATGAACACTGAAGCTTTCTTT.

CDR3: CASSRGPPASEKLFF. CDR3 nucleotides: TGTGCCAGCAGCCGCGGGCCTCCAGCAAGCGAAAAACTGTTTTTT. The J gene is TRBJ1-4, the V gene TRBV11-2; D gene ambiguous. Per the germline V gene, CDR1 is SGHAT and CDR2 is FQNNGV. The length of the CDR3 is 15 residues. V gave up 5 bases and J gave up 8 bases, with 18 bases separating them.

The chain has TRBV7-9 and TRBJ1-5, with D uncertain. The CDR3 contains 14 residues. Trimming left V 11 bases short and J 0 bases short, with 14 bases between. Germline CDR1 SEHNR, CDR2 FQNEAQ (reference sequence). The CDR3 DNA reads TGTGCCTCAGAGGAGGATTATAGCAATCAGCCCCAGCATTTT. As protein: CASEEDYSNQPQHF.

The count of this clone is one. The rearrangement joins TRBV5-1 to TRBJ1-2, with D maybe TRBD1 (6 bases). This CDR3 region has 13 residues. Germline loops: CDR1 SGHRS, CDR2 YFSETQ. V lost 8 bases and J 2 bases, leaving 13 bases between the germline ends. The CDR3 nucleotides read TGCGCCAGTAAACAGGGTCCGAACTATGGCTACACCTTC. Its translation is CASKQGPNYGYTF.

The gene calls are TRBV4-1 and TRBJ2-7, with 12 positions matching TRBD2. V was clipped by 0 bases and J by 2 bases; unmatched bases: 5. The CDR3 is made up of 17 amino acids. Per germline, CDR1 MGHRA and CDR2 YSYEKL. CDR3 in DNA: TGCGCCAGCAGCCAAGAAAAACTAGCGGGAGGAACCTACGAGCAGTACTTC. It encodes CASSQEKLAGGTYEQYF.

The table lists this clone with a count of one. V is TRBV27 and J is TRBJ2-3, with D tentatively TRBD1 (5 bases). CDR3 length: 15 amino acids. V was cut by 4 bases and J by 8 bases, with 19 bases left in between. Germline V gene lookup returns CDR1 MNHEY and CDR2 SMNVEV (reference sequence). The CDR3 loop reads CASSYETLWGGTQYF. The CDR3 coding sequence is TGTGCCAGCAGTTACGAAACACTTTGGGGCGGTACGCAGTATTTT.

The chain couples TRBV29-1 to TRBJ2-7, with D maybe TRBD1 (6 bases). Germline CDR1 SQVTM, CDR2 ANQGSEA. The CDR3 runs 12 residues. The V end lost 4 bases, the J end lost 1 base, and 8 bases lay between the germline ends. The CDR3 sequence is CSVAGASYEQYF. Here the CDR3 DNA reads TGCAGCGTTGCAGGGGCGTCCTACGAGCAGTACTTC.

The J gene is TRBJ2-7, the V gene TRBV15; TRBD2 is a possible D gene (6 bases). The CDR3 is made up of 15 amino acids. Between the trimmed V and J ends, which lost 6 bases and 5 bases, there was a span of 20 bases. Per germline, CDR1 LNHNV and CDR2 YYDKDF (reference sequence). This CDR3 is CATSVGIAATDEQYF. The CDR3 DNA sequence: TGTGCCACCAGTGTTGGGATAGCGGCTACTGACGAGCAGTACTTC.

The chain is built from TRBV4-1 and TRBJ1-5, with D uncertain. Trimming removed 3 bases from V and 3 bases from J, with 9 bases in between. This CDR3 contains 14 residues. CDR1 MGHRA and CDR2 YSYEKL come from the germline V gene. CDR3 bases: TGCGCCAGCAGCCATATACGGGTCAATCAGCCCCAGCATTTT. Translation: CASSHIRVNQPQHF.

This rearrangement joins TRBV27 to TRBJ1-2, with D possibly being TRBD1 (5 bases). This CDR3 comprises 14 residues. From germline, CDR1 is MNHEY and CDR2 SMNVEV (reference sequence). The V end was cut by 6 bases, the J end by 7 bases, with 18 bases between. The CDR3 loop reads CASSPAGGYSGYTF. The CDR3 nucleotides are TGTGCCAGCAGCCCCGCCGGGGGGTACAGTGGCTACACCTTC.

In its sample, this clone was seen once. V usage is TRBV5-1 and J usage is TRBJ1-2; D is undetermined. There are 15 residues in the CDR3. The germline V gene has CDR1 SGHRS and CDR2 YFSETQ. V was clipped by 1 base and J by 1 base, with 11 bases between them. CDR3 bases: TGCGCCAGCAGCTTGAACGGCGGCATTAACTATGGCTACACCTTC. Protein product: CASSLNGGINYGYTF.

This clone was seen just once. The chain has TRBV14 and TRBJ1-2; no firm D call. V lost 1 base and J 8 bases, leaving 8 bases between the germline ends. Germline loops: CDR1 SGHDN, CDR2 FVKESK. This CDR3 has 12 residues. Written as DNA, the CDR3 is TGTGCCAGCAGCCAAGCGAGGAACGGCTACACCTTC. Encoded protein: CASSQARNGYTF.

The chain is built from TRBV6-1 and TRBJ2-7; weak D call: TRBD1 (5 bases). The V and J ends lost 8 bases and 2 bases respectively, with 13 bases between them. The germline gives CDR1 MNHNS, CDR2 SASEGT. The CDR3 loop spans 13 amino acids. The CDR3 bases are TGTGCCAGCTACAGAGGCAGGGCCTACGAGCAGTACTTC. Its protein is CASYRGRAYEQYF.

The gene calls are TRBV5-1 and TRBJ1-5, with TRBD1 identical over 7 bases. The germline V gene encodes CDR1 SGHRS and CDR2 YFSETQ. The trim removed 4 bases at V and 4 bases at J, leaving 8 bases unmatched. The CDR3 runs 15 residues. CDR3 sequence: CASSRSGDRNQPQHF. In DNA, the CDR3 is TGCGCCAGCAGCAGGTCCGGGGACAGAAATCAGCCCCAGCATTTT.

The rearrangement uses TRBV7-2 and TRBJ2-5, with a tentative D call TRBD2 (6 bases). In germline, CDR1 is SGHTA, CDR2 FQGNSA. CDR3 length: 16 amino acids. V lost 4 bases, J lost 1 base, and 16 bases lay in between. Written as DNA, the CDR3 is TGTGCCAGCAGCTCCATGGCGGGACGGGTCCAAGAGACCCAGTACTTC. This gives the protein CASSSMAGRVQETQYF. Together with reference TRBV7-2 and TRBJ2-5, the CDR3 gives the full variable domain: GAGVSQSPSNKVTEKGKDVELRCDPISGHTALYWYRQSLGQGLEFLIYFQGNSAPDKSGLPSDRFSAERTGGSVSTLTIQRTQQEDSAVYLCASSSMAGRVQETQYFGPGTRLLVL.

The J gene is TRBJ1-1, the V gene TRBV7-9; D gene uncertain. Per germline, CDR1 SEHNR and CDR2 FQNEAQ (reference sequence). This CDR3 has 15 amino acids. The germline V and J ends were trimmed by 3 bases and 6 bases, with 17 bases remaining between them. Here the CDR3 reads CASSLIAWGGAEAFF. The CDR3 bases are TGTGCCAGCAGCTTGATCGCTTGGGGAGGCGCTGAAGCTTTCTTT.

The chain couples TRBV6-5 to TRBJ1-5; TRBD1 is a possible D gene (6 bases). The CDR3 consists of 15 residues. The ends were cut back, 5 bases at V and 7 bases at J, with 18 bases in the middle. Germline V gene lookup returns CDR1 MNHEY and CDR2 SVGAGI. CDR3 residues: CASSSGTKGTQPQHF. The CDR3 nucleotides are TGTGCCAGCAGTAGTGGGACAAAGGGTACACAGCCCCAGCATTTT.